This note documents a single TCR beta chain sequence. TCRdb reprocessed the RACE reads with MiXCR, giving one entry per CDR3 protein. The sample includes around 340,000 distinct CDR3 sequences, around 7% of them seen just once. As to time point: patch test 1, 2 weeks after DPC sensitization. Regarding treatment: therapeutic diphenylcyclopropenone sensitization with weekly scalp DPC. The record originates from a study of human T cells and chemical hapten exposure. Germline V gene sequence: CDR1 SGHRS, CDR2 YFSETQ. This CDR3 comprises 16 residues. V dropped 4 bases and J dropped 3 bases, with 16 bases sitting between them.

The sample consisted of whole blood, taken in connection with sensitization to the hapten diphenylcyclopropenone (DPC). This rearrangement joins TRBV5-1 to TRBJ1-4; possibly TRBD1 for D (5 bases). The clonotype originates from a woman under 30 with alopecia areata. Some clones in this sample may be carry-over from other donors' samples. DNA of the CDR3: TGCGCCAGCAGCCCCGGGGGAGGCTCTGCTAATGAAAAACTGTTTTTT. Translating gives CASSPGGGSANEKLFF.